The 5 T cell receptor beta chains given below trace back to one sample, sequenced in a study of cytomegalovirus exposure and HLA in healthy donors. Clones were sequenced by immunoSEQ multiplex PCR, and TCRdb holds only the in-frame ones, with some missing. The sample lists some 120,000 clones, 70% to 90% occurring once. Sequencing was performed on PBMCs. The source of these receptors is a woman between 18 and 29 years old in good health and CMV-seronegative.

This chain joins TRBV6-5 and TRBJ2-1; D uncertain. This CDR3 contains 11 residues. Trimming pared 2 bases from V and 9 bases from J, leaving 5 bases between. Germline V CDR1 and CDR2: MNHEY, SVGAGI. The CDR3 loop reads CASSYPGEQFF. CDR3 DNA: TGTGCCAGCAGTTACCCCGGTGAGCAGTTCTTC.

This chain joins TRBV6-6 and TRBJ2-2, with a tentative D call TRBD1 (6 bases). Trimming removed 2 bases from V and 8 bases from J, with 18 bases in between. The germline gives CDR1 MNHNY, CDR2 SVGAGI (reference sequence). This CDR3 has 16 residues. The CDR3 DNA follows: TGTGCCAGCAGTTACCCCGCAGGGGTCATAACTGGGGAGCTGTTTTTT. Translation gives CASSYPAGVITGELFF.

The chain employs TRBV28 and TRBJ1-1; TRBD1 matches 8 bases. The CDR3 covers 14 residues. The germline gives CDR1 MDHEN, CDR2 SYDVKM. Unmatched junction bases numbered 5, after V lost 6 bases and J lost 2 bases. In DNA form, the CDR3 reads TGTGCCAGCAGCCGGACAGGGTTTAACACTGAAGCTTTCTTT. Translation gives CASSRTGFNTEAFF.

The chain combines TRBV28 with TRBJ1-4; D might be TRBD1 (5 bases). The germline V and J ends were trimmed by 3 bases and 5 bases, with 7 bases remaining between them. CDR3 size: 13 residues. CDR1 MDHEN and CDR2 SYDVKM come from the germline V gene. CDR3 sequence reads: CASSLGGNEKLFF. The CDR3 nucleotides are TGTGCCAGCAGTTTGGGGGGAAATGAAAAACTGTTTTTT.

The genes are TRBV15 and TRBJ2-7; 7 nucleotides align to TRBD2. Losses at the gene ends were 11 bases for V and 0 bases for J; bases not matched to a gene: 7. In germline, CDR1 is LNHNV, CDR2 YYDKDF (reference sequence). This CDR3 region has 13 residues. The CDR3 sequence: CAGEGRCSYEQYF. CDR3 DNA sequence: TGTGCCGGGGAGGGGAGGTGCTCCTACGAGCAGTACTTC.